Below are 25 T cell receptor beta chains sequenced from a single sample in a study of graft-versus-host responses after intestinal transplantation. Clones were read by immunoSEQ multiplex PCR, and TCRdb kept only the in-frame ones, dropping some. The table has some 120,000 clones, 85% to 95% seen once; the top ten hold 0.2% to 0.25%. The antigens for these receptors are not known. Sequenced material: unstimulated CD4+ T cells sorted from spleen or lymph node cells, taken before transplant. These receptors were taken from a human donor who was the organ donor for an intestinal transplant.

CDR3 DNA sequence: TGCGCCAGCAGCCCCCAGGTTGCGGGAGTCGGGGAGACCCAGTACTTC. This translates into CASSPQVAGVGETQYF. This chain connects TRBV4-1 to TRBJ2-5; TRBD2 matches at 7 bases. The V segment lost 4 bases and the J segment 5 bases; nucleotides outside the gene matches: 13. The CDR3 runs to 16 residues. Germline-derived CDR1 and CDR2 are MGHRA and YSYEKL.

CDR3 DNA: TGCGCCAGCAGCCGACAGGAGGGACGGAACAATGAGCAGTTCTTC. Translated, it gives CASSRQEGRNNEQFF. The chain links TRBV5-1 to TRBJ2-1, with D possibly called TRBD1 or TRBD2 (6 bases each). Germline V CDR1 and CDR2: SGHRS, YFSETQ. The V end lost 4 bases, the J end lost 5 bases, and 16 bases lay between the germline ends. There are 15 residues in the CDR3. Supplemented by reference TRBV5-1 and TRBJ2-1, the full variable domain reads KAGVTQTPRYLIKTRGQQVTLSCSPISGHRSVSWYQQTPGQGLQFLFEYFSETQRNKGNFPGRFSGRQFSNSRSEMNVSTLELGDSALYLCASSRQEGRNNEQFFGPGTRLTVL.

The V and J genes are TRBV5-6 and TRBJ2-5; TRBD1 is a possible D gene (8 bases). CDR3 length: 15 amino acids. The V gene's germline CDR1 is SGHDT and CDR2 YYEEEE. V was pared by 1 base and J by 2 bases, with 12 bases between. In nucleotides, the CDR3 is TGTGCCAGCAGCTTGACAGGGGGGGAGCAAGAGACCCAGTACTTC. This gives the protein CASSLTGGEQETQYF.

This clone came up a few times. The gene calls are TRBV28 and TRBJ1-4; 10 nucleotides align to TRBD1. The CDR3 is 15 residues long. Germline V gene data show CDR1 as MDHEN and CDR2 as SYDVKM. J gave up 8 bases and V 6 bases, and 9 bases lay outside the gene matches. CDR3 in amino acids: CASSLRTGGKEKLFF. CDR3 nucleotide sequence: TGTGCCAGCAGCCTCCGGACAGGGGGGAAGGAAAAACTGTTTTTT.

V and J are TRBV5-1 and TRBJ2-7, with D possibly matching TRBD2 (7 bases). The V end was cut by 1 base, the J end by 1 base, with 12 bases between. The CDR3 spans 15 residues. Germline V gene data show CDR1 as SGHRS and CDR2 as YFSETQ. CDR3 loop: CASSLRGGSSYEQYF. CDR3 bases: TGCGCCAGCAGCTTGAGGGGGGGTTCTTCCTACGAGCAGTACTTC.

DNA of the CDR3: TGTGCCAGCTCCCCGTTAGCAGGGAACAATCAGCCCCAGCATTTT. Amino acid sequence: CASSPLAGNNQPQHF. The chain couples TRBV18 to TRBJ1-5; possibly TRBD1 for D (5 bases). The germline V and J ends were trimmed by 6 bases and 3 bases, with 15 bases remaining between them. Germline V lookup: CDR1 KGHSH, CDR2 LQKENI. The CDR3 is 15 amino acids.

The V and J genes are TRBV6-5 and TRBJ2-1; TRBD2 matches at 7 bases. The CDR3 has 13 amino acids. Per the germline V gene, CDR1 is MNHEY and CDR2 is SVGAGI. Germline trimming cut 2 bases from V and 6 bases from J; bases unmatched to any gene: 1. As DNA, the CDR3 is TGTGCCAGCAGTTACGGGACTACCAATGAGCAGTTCTTC. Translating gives CASSYGTTNEQFF.

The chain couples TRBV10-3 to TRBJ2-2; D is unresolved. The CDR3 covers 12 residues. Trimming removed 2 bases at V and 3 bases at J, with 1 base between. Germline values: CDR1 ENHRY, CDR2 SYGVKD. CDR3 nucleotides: TGTGCCATCAGTGAGGACACCGGGGAGCTGTTTTTT. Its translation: CAISEDTGELFF.

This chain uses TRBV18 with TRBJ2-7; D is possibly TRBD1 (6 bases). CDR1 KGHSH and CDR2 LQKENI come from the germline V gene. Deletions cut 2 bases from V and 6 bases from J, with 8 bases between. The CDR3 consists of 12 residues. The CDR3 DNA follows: TGTGCCAGCTCACCAGGGGGCGCCGAGCAGTACTTC. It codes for CASSPGGAEQYF.

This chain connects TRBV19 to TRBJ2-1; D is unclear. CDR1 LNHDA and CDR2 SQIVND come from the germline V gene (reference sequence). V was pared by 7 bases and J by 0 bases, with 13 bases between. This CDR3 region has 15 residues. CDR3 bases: TGTGCCAGTAATGACATGCTGAGCTCCTACAATGAGCAGTTCTTC. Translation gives CASNDMLSSYNEQFF.

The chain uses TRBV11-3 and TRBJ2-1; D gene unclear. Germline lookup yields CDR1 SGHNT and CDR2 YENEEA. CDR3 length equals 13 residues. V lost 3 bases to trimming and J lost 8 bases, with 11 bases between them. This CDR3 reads CASSFSGRDEQFF. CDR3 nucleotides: TGTGCCAGCAGCTTTTCTGGGCGCGATGAGCAGTTCTTC.

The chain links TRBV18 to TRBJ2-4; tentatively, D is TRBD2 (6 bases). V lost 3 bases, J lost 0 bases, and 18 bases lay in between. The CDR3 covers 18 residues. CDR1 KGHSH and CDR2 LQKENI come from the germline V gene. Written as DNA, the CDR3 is TGTGCCAGCTCACCGCCCGGGACTGCAGTCGGAGCCAAAAACATTCAGTACTTC. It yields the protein CASSPPGTAVGAKNIQYF.

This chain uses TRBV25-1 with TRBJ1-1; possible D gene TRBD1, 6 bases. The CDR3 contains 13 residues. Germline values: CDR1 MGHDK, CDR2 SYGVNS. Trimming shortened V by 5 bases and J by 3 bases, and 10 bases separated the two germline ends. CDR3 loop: CASSTGRHTEAFF. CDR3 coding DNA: TGTGCCAGCAGTACAGGGAGACACACTGAAGCTTTCTTT.

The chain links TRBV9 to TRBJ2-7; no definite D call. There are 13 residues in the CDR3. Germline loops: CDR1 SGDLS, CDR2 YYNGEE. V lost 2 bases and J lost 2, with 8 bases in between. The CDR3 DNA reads TGTGCCAGCAGCGTGTACACGACCTACGAGCAGTACTTC. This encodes CASSVYTTYEQYF.

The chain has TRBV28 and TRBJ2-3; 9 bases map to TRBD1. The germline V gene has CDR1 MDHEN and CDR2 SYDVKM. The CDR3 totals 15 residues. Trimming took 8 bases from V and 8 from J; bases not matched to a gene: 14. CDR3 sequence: CASQAGTGYLGTQYF. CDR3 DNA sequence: TGTGCCAGCCAGGCGGGGACAGGGTATCTGGGTACGCAGTATTTT. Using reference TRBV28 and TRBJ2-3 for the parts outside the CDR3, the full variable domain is DVKVTQSSRYLVKRTGEKVFLECVQDMDHENMFWYRQDPGLGLRLIYFSYDVKMKEKGDIPEGYSVSREKKERFSLILESASTNQTSMYLCASQAGTGYLGTQYFGPGTRLTVL.

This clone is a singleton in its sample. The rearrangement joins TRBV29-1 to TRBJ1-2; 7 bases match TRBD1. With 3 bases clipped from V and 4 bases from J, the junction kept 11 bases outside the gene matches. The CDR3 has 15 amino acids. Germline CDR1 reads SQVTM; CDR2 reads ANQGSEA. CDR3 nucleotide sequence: TGCAGCGTTGATCCCCCAGGGGGGCCTCTCTATGGCTACACCTTC. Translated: CSVDPPGGPLYGYTF.

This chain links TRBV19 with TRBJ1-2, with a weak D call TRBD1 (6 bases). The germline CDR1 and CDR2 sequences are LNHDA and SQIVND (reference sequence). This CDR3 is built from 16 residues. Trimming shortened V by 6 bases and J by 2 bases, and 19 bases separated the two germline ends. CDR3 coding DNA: TGTGCCAGTAGCCCCCCCAGGGGACAACTAAACTATGGCTACACCTTC. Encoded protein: CASSPPRGQLNYGYTF.

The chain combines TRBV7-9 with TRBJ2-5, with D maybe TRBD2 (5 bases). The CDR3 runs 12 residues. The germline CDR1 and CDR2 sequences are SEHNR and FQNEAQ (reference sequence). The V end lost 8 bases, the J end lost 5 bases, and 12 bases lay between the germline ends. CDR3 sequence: CASGEGGETQYF. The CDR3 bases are TGTGCCAGCGGAGAGGGCGGGGAGACCCAGTACTTC. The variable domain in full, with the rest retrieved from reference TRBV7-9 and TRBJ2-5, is DTGVSQNPRHKITKRGQNVTFRCDPISEHNRLYWYRQTLGQGPEFLTYFQNEAQLEKSRLLSDRFSAERPKGSFSTLEIQRTEQGDSAMYLCASGEGGETQYFGPGTRLLVL.

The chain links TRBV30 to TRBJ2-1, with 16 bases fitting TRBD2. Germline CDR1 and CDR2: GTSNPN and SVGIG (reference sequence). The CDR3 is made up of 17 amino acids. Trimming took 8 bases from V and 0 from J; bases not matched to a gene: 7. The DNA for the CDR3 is TGTGCCCTGGGACTAGCGGGAGGGGGGAGCTCCTACAATGAGCAGTTCTTC. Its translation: CALGLAGGGSSYNEQFF. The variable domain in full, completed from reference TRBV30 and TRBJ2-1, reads SQTIHQWPATLVQPVGSPLSLECTVEGTSNPNLYWYRQAAGRGLQLLFYSVGIGQISSEVPQNLSASRPQDRQFILSSKKLLLSDSGFYLCALGLAGGGSSYNEQFFGPGTRLTVL.

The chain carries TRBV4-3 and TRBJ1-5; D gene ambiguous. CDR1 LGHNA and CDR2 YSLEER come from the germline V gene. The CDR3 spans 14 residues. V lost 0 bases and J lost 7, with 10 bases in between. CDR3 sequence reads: CASSQEVGLQPQHF. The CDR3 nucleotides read TGCGCCAGCAGCCAAGAGGTGGGGTTGCAGCCCCAGCATTTT.

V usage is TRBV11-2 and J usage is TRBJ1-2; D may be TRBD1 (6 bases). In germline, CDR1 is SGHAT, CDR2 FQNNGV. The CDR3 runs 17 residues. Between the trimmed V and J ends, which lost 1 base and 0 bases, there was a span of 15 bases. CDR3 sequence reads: CASSLGPGALTNYGYTF. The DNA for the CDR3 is TGTGCCAGCAGCTTAGGTCCGGGGGCGCTAACTAACTATGGCTACACCTTC.

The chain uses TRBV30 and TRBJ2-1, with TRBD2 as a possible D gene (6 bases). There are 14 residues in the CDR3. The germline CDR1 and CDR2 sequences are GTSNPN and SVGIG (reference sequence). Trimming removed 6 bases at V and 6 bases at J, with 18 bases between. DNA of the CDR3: TGTGCCTGCACCCTCCTGACTAGTTCCAATGAGCAGTTCTTC. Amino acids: CACTLLTSSNEQFF.

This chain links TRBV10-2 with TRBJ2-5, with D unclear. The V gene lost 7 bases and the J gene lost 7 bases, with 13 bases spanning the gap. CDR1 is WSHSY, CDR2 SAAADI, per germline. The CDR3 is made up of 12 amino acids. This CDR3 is CASTDPYGTQYF. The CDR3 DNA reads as TGCGCCAGCACCGACCCGTATGGGACCCAGTACTTC.

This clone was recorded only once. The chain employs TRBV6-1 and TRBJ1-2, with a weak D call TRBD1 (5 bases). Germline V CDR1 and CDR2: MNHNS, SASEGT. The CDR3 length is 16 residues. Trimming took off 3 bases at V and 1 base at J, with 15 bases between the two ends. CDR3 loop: CASSDFLATVNYGYTF. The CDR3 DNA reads TGTGCCAGCAGTGATTTCCTGGCGACAGTTAACTATGGCTACACCTTC.

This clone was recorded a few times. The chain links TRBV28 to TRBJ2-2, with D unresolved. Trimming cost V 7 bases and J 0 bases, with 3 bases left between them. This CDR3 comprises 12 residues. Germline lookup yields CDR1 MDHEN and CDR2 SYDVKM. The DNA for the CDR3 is TGTGCCAGCAACGCGAACACCGGGGAGCTGTTTTTT. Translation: CASNANTGELFF.